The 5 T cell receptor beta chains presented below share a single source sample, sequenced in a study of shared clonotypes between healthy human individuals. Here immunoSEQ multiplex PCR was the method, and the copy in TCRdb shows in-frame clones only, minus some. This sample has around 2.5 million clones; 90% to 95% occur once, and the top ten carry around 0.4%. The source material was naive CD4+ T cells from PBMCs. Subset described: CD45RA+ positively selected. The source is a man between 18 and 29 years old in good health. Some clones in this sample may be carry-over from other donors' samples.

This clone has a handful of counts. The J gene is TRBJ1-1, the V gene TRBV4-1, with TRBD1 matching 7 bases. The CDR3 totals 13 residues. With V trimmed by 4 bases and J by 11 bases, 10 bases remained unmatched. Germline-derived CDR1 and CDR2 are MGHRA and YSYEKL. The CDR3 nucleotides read TGCGCCAGCAGCCCCCTACAGGGGTTAGAGGCTTTCTTT. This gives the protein CASSPLQGLEAFF.

Here the CDR3 DNA reads TGTGCCAGCAGCCAAGACCTAGCGGTATCTCGTGTCGAGCAGTACTTC. Translating gives CASSQDLAVSRVEQYF. The chain uses TRBV5-4 and TRBJ2-7, with TRBD2 identical over 7 bases. Germline values: CDR1 SGHNT, CDR2 YYREEE (reference sequence). V lost 4 bases to trimming and J lost 6 bases; unmatched junction nucleotides: 16. This CDR3 has 16 amino acids.

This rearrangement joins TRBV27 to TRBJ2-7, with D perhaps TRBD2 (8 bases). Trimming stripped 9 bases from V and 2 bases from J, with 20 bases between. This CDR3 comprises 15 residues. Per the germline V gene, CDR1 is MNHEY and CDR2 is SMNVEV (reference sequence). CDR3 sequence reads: CASWQGGLVAYEQYF. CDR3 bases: TGTGCCAGTTGGCAGGGGGGACTAGTGGCCTACGAGCAGTACTTC.

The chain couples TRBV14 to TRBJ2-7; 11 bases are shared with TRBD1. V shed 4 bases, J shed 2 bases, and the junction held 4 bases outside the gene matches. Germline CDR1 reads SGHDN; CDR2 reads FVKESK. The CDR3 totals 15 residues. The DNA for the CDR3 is TGTGCCAGCAGCCTACCGGGACAGGGGGCCTACGAGCAGTACTTC. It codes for CASSLPGQGAYEQYF.

CDR3 bases: TGTGCCAGCAGCTACAGGGGAAACACTGAAGCTTTCTTT. This codes for CASSYRGNTEAFF. The chain is built from TRBV7-3 and TRBJ1-1, with 7 bases aligning to TRBD1. The ends lost 4 bases at V and 2 bases at J; junction bases unmatched: 1. Per the germline V gene, CDR1 is SGHTA and CDR2 is FQGTGA. The CDR3 spans 13 residues.